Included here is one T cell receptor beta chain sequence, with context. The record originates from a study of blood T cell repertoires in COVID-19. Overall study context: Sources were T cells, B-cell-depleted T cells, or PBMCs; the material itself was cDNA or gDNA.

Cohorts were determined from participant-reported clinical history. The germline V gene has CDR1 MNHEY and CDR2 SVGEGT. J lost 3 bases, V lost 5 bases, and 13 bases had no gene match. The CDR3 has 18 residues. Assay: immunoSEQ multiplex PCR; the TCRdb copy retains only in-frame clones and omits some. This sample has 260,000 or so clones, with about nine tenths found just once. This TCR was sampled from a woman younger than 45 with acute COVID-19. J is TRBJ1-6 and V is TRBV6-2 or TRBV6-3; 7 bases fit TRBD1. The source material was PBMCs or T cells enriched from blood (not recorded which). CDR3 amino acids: CASSNDRDSLFYNSPLHF. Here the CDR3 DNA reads TGTGCCAGCAGTAACGACCGGGACAGCTTATTCTATAATTCACCCCTCCACTTT.